These T cell receptor beta chains were read from a single sample in a study of shared clonotypes between healthy human individuals. The data were produced by immunoSEQ multiplex PCR, yet TCRdb's version contains in-frame clones alone and is incomplete. The sample records about 1,900,000 clones, over 85% being singletons. Sequencing was carried out using naive CD8+ T cells sorted from blood. Source of these receptors: a man between 18 and 35 years old in good health. Both conserved end residues are part of each CDR3. Fields, in order: V gene, D gene, J gene, clone size, CDR3 protein, CDR3 DNA. D genes are given only for firm matches. A clone size is listed for some rows: how often the clone was seen (once, few, many), or a class if it is expanded.

TRBV19,-,TRBJ2-6,once,CASSIPGTFAGANVLTF,TGTGCCAGTAGTATCCCTGGGACATTTGCTGGGGCCAACGTCCTGACTTTC
TRBV30,-,TRBJ2-7,few,CAWSVFMPEQYF,TGTGCCTGGAGTGTATTTATGCCAGAGCAGTACTTC
TRBV7-6,-,TRBJ2-3,-,CASSLYEGFFTDTQYF,TGTGCCAGCAGCTTATACGAGGGGTTTTTTACAGATACGCAGTATTTT
TRBV7-9,-,TRBJ1-1,once,CASSLGGTMNTEAFF,TGTGCCAGCAGCTTAGGCGGGACAATGAACACTGAAGCTTTCTTT
TRBV6-1,-,TRBJ2-1,-,CASSELFGRVPYNEQFF,TGTGCCAGCAGTGAACTGTTTGGGCGGGTCCCCTACAATGAGCAGTTCTTC
TRBV13,-,TRBJ1-2,-,CASSLGLGGYTF,TGTGCCAGCAGCTTAGGCCTAGGAGGCTACACCTTC
TRBV30,-,TRBJ1-4,-,CAWSEFTSGGATNEKLFF,TGTGCCTGGAGTGAGTTTACAAGTGGTGGGGCAACTAATGAAAAACTGTTTTTT
TRBV2,TRBD1,TRBJ1-1,-,CAKDRGYDTEAFF,TGTGCCAAGGACAGGGGATATGACACTGAAGCTTTCTTT
TRBV28,TRBD1,TRBJ1-5,-,CASVNRGLSNQPQHF,TGTGCCAGCGTGAACAGGGGACTTAGCAATCAGCCCCAGCATTTT
TRBV9,-,TRBJ1-1,-,CASSASGIAEAFF,TGTGCCAGCAGCGCCTCAGGGATTGCTGAAGCTTTCTTT
TRBV5-6,-,TRBJ2-1,once,CASSLDPVLYNEQFF,TGTGCCAGCAGCTTGGATCCGGTGCTCTACAATGAGCAGTTCTTC
TRBV19,TRBD1,TRBJ1-3,-,CATRGQDFPGNTIYF,TGTGCCACCCGTGGACAGGACTTCCCTGGAAACACCATATATTTT